This TCR beta chain was recorded in a study of control samples from healthy donors and cancer patients. V was cut by 2 bases and J by 2 bases, with 19 bases left in between. CDR1 and CDR2 from the germline V gene are SGHNT and YENEEA. The CDR3 sequence is 17 residues long. Clones were sequenced by immunoSEQ multiplex PCR, and TCRdb holds only the in-frame ones, with some missing. The sample comprises roughly 100,000 clones, around four fifths of which are singletons, and around 14% rests with the top ten. Sequenced sample: blood. The sequence was obtained from a woman in her forties or fifties in good health. J is TRBJ2-7 and V is TRBV11-3; maybe TRBD1 (6 bases). The CDR3 DNA reads as TGTGCCAGCAGCTTATTCTCGGGACACGGCACGACCTACGAGCAGTACTTC. Amino acid sequence: CASSLFSGHGTTYEQYF.